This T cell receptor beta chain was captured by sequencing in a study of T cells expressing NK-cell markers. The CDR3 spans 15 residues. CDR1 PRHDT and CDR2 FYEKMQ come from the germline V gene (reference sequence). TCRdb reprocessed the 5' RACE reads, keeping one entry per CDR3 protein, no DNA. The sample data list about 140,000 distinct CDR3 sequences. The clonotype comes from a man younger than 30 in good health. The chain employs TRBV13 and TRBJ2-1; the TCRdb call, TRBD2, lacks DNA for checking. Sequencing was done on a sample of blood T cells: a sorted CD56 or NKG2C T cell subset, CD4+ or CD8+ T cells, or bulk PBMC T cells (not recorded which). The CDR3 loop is CASSLSGRAWNEQFF.